What follows are 24 T cell receptor beta chains derived from one specimen sequenced in a study of T cell repertoires in cytomegalovirus infection. MiXCR was run by TCRdb on the reads, yielding one entry per CDR3 protein. The sample yields about 320,000 distinct CDR3 sequences, over 7.5% seen once. The sequencing input was PBMCs. The receptors here all came from a human donor in good health (CMV status not recorded). Some clones in this sample may be carry-over from other donors' samples.

In its sample, this clonotype was seen many times. The chain has TRBV10-2 and TRBJ2-7; D is undetermined. Per the germline V gene, CDR1 is WSHSY and CDR2 is SAAADI. V lost 3 bases and J lost 3, with 18 bases in between. This CDR3 region has 16 residues. The CDR3 DNA sequence: TGCGCCAGCAGTGATTCTCGAACTTCAAGGTACTACGAGCAGTACTTC. As protein: CASSDSRTSRYYEQYF.

This clonotype was seen ten or more times. V usage is TRBV7-2 and J usage is TRBJ1-5; D gene unclear. The V gene lost 2 bases and the J gene lost 0 bases, with 8 bases spanning the gap. Germline assignment: CDR1 SGHTA and CDR2 FQGNSA. This CDR3 has 15 residues. The CDR3 DNA reads as TGTGCCAGCAGCTTAAGCAGACATAGCAATCAGCCCCAGCATTTT. Translated: CASSLSRHSNQPQHF. The variable domain in full, completed from reference TRBV7-2 and TRBJ1-5, reads GAGVSQSPSNKVTEKGKDVELRCDPISGHTALYWYRQSLGQGLEFLIYFQGNSAPDKSGLPSDRFSAERTGGSVSTLTIQRTQQEDSAVYLCASSLSRHSNQPQHFGDGTRLSIL.

This clonotype was counted a few times. The gene calls are TRBV6-2 or TRBV6-3 and TRBJ2-1; D remains ambiguous. Trimming took off 0 bases at V and 9 bases at J, with 12 bases between the two ends. In germline, CDR1 is MNHEY, CDR2 SVGEGT. The CDR3 contains 14 residues. The CDR3 protein is CASSYSIDVLEQFF. The CDR3 region has the DNA TGTGCCAGCAGTTACTCGATTGATGTTCTTGAGCAGTTCTTC.

This clonotype appeared a few times. This rearrangement joins TRBV6-5 to TRBJ2-5; 11 bases fit TRBD2. Per the germline V gene, CDR1 is MNHEY and CDR2 is SVGAGI. The CDR3 length is 16 residues. Losses at the gene ends were 5 bases for V and 1 base for J; bases not matched to a gene: 6. The chain's CDR3 is CASSGHSGRAQETQYF. CDR3 DNA: TGTGCCAGCAGTGGACATAGCGGGAGGGCCCAAGAGACCCAGTACTTC.

The CDR3 region is CSARRNGRASYNEQFF. CDR3 DNA sequence: TGCAGTGCTAGGCGAAACGGGCGGGCTTCCTACAATGAGCAGTTCTTC. The chain links TRBV20-1 to TRBJ2-1; TRBD2 might be the D (5 bases). The CDR3 sequence is 16 residues long. The V end was cut by 3 bases, the J end by 1 base, with 16 bases between. The germline gives CDR1 DFQATT, CDR2 SNEGSKA (reference sequence).

This clonotype has a handful of counts. The chain employs TRBV5-1 and TRBJ1-1; the D is unclear. CDR1 is SGHRS, CDR2 YFSETQ, per germline. CDR3 length equals 16 residues. The V end lost 0 bases, the J end lost 3 bases, and 15 bases lay between the germline ends. CDR3 protein: CASSLDGLGKDTEAFF. CDR3 nucleotide sequence: TGCGCCAGCAGCTTGGACGGACTTGGTAAGGACACTGAAGCTTTCTTT. Variable domain in full (rest from reference TRBV5-1 and TRBJ1-1): KAGVTQTPRYLIKTRGQQVTLSCSPISGHRSVSWYQQTPGQGLQFLFEYFSETQRNKGNFPGRFSGRQFSNSRSEMNVSTLELGDSALYLCASSLDGLGKDTEAFFGQGTRLTVV.

This clonotype was detected many times. V and J are TRBV7-2 and TRBJ2-3, with D hard to call. V lost 2 bases and J 3 bases, leaving 6 bases between the germline ends. Per the germline V gene, CDR1 is SGHTA and CDR2 is FQGNSA. The CDR3 consists of 13 residues. The chain's CDR3 is CASSLQRTDTQYF. For the CDR3, the DNA is TGTGCCAGCAGCTTACAGCGAACAGATACGCAGTATTTT.

This clonotype was counted many times. The genes are TRBV7-3 and TRBJ2-5; D unresolved. The CDR3 has 13 residues. The germline V and J ends were trimmed by 0 bases and 5 bases, with 7 bases remaining between them. Germline values: CDR1 SGHTA, CDR2 FQGTGA. For the CDR3, the DNA is TGTGCCAGCAGCTTAACGACTTTGGAGACCCAGTACTTC. Amino acids: CASSLTTLETQYF.

This clonotype was seen more than once but under ten times. The V gene is TRBV7-2, the J gene TRBJ2-3; D is unresolved. The CDR3 spans 15 residues. Germline V CDR1 and CDR2: SGHTA, FQGNSA. Trimming removed 0 bases at V and 2 bases at J, with 9 bases between. The CDR3 DNA is TGTGCCAGCAGCTTAGCTGGCGGTAACACAGATACGCAGTATTTT. As protein: CASSLAGGNTDTQYF. The whole variable domain, filled in from reference TRBV7-2 and TRBJ2-3, reads GAGVSQSPSNKVTEKGKDVELRCDPISGHTALYWYRQSLGQGLEFLIYFQGNSAPDKSGLPSDRFSAERTGGSVSTLTIQRTQQEDSAVYLCASSLAGGNTDTQYFGPGTRLTVL.

This clonotype was counted a few times. The chain joins TRBV28 to TRBJ1-5, with 9 bases that match TRBD1. This CDR3 region has 15 residues. The junction had 7 bases not matched to a gene; V was cut back by 6 bases and J by 4 bases. The germline V gene has CDR1 MDHEN and CDR2 SYDVKM. The CDR3 loop is CASRIRQGGNQPQHF. In DNA, the CDR3 is TGTGCCAGCAGAATACGACAGGGGGGTAATCAGCCCCAGCATTTT.

This clonotype was seen a handful of times. The rearrangement uses TRBV29-1 and TRBJ1-1, with D unclear. The CDR3 contains 16 residues. The V end was cut by 4 bases, the J end by 0 bases, with 18 bases between. The germline V gene encodes CDR1 SQVTM and CDR2 ANQGSEA. CDR3 bases: TGCAGCGTTGCCTTAAGAGTTGGCAAGTTGAACACTGAAGCTTTCTTT. Protein: CSVALRVGKLNTEAFF.

This clonotype came up many times. This chain links TRBV27 with TRBJ1-1; D is ambiguous. Trimming removed 8 bases at V and 2 bases at J, with 15 bases between. CDR1 and CDR2 from the germline V gene are MNHEY and SMNVEV (reference sequence). This CDR3 spans 14 amino acids. In DNA, the CDR3 is TGTGCCAGCGGACCTCAAGTTTTTAACACTGAAGCTTTCTTT. Translating it yields CASGPQVFNTEAFF.

This clonotype was recorded at least ten times. The chain recombines TRBV11-2 with TRBJ2-2, with 8 bases aligning to TRBD1. V was pared by 4 bases and J by 4 bases, with 5 bases of the junction left unmatched. CDR3 length: 15 amino acids. Germline CDR1 and CDR2: SGHAT and FQNNGV. The CDR3 protein is CASSSLQGATGELFF. In DNA form, the CDR3 reads TGTGCCAGCAGCTCCCTCCAGGGGGCCACCGGGGAGCTGTTTTTT.

This clonotype was counted at least ten times. The gene calls are TRBV6-1 and TRBJ2-3; D might be TRBD2 (6 bases). The germline V gene encodes CDR1 MNHNS and CDR2 SASEGT. V was shortened by 8 bases and J by 3 bases, with 21 bases between the two germline ends. CDR3 length equals 16 residues. CDR3 nucleotide sequence: TGTGCCAGCCGCGCATCGGAGGGTACTGTAACAGATACGCAGTATTTT. Encoded protein: CASRASEGTVTDTQYF.

The genes are TRBV7-8 and TRBJ2-1; D is possibly TRBD2 (6 bases). In germline, CDR1 is SGHVS, CDR2 FQNEAQ. Deletions cut 5 bases from V and 5 bases from J, with 16 bases between. This CDR3 is built from 15 residues. In nucleotides, the CDR3 is TGTGCCAGCAGCCCCCGGGACTCTGCCGACAATGAGCAGTTCTTC. This translates into CASSPRDSADNEQFF.

This clonotype was observed a few times. The chain is built from TRBV28 and TRBJ2-5; D is possibly TRBD1 (6 bases). V was cut by 9 bases and J by 2 bases, with 19 bases left in between. The length of the CDR3 is 15 residues. CDR1 is MDHEN and CDR2 is SYDVKM in the germline V gene. The CDR3 DNA is TGTGCCAGTGGGAAAAGTTCAGGGGATCAAGAGACCCAGTACTTC. This encodes CASGKSSGDQETQYF. The full variable domain, with the rest looked up from reference TRBV28 and TRBJ2-5, is DVKVTQSSRYLVKRTGEKVFLECVQDMDHENMFWYRQDPGLGLRLIYFSYDVKMKEKGDIPEGYSVSREKKERFSLILESASTNQTSMYLCASGKSSGDQETQYFGPGTRLLVL.

The rearrangement links TRBV12-3 or TRBV12-4 to TRBJ1-6; D is unclear. The CDR3 loop spans 14 amino acids. V was trimmed by 11 bases and J by 9 bases, leaving 20 bases between them. DNA for the CDR3: TGTGCCGCACCCAGGACGCTGGATGGTTCACCCCTCCACTTT. Its translation: CAAPRTLDGSPLHF.

This clonotype was observed a few times. This sequence joins TRBV4-3 and TRBJ1-2; D possibly corresponds to TRBD1 (6 bases). The CDR3 sequence is 15 residues long. CDR1 is LGHNA and CDR2 is YSLEER in the germline V gene. Trimming removed 4 bases at V and 0 bases at J, with 12 bases between. In nucleotides, the CDR3 is TGCGCCAGCAGCCGGGAACAGGGAACTAACTATGGCTACACCTTC. Translation gives CASSREQGTNYGYTF.

This clonotype was counted many times. V and J are TRBV7-9 and TRBJ2-7, with D maybe TRBD1 (5 bases). Trimming stripped 4 bases from V and 0 bases from J, with 19 bases between. This CDR3 spans 17 amino acids. CDR1 is SEHNR, CDR2 FQNEAQ, per germline (reference sequence). The CDR3, as DNA: TGTGCCAGCAGCTCCATCCTTTCTGACAGAAGCTCCTACGAGCAGTACTTC. Amino acids: CASSSILSDRSSYEQYF.

This clonotype was recorded many times. This chain connects TRBV25-1 to TRBJ1-6, with a weak D call TRBD1 (5 bases). The CDR3 spans 13 residues. Germline V gene data show CDR1 as MGHDK and CDR2 as SYGVNS. Between the trimmed V and J ends, which lost 5 bases and 9 bases, there was a span of 11 bases. CDR3 in DNA: TGTGCCAGCAGTTACGACAGCCCTTCACCCCTCCACTTT. Translated: CASSYDSPSPLHF. The entire variable domain, with the rest obtained from reference TRBV25-1 and TRBJ1-6, is as follows: EADIYQTPRYLVIGTGKKITLECSQTMGHDKMYWYQQDPGMELHLIHYSYGVNSTEKGDLSSESTVSRIRTEHFPLTLESARPSHTSQYLCASSYDSPSPLHFGNGTRLTVT.

Concerning this clonotype itself: A much bigger clone sits one base away, suggesting this may be a read error. The chain employs TRBV10-3 and TRBJ1-3; D is undetermined. This CDR3 has 15 residues. Germline assignment: CDR1 ENHRY and CDR2 SYGVKD. The CDR3 spells CASSDPGSSGNTIYF. CDR3 sequence (DNA): TGTGCCAGCAGTGATCCGGGAAGCTCTGGAAACACCATATATTTT.

The V and J genes are TRBV7-4 and TRBJ1-5; D gene uncertain. Per the germline V gene, CDR1 is SGHVT and CDR2 is SQSDAQ. The CDR3 has 13 amino acids. V lost 4 bases and J 5 bases, leaving 9 bases between the germline ends. CDR3: CASSSDGDQPQHF. The CDR3 bases are TGTGCCAGCAGCTCGGACGGCGATCAGCCCCAGCATTTT. The full variable domain, rest sourced from reference TRBV7-4 and TRBJ1-5, is GAGVSQSPRYKVAKRGRDVALRCDSISGHVTLYWYRQTLGQGSEVLTYSQSDAQRDKSGRPSGRFSAERPERSVSTLKIQRTEQGDSAVYLCASSSDGDQPQHFGDGTRLSIL.

This clonotype was counted between two and nine times. DNA for the CDR3: TGTGCCAGCAGTCCGTGGACGGGGAGACAGCCCCAGCATTTT. Translated, it gives CASSPWTGRQPQHF. The V gene is TRBV27, the J gene TRBJ1-5; D gene uncertain. From germline, CDR1 is MNHEY and CDR2 SMNVEV (reference sequence). This CDR3 comprises 14 residues. Deletions cut 5 bases from V and 7 bases from J, with 15 bases between.

The J gene is TRBJ1-1, the V gene TRBV20-1; TRBD1 agrees at 7 bases. Germline assignment: CDR1 DFQATT and CDR2 SNEGSKA (reference sequence). Trimming took 5 bases from V and 8 from J; bases not matched to a gene: 14. The CDR3 totals 14 residues. The CDR3 nucleotides read TGCAGTGCTGAGCACAGGGGCTCTGTAGGGGAAGCTTTCTTT. Translation: CSAEHRGSVGEAFF.